The rows below give T cell receptor beta chains drawn from one sample of a study of Tregs in tolerant kidney transplant recipients. Sequencing was performed with immunoSEQ multiplex PCR; in TCRdb, only in-frame clones are kept and a portion is missing. The profile shows tens of thousands of clones, 84% of them singletons. Sequencing used CD4+ T cells from blood. The receptors were gathered from a human donor in good health. CDR3s include the opening cysteine and the closing phenylalanine or tryptophan. A D gene is named only where the DNA matches it firmly. Clone size appears in some rows only: once, few, many, or a class for an expanded clone.

D gene: -
J gene: TRBJ2-3
clone size: -
CDR3 length: 12
V gene: TRBV28
CDR3 protein: CASGTTTDTQYF
CDR3 DNA: TGTGCCAGCGGGACCACCACAGATACGCAGTATTTT

D gene: -
J gene: TRBJ1-2
clone size: -
CDR3 length: 18
V gene: TRBV7-3
CDR3 protein: CASSLLAPWSTGEDGYTF
CDR3 DNA: TGTGCCAGCAGCTTATTGGCCCCTTGGTCCACCGGGGAGGATGGCTACACCTTC

D gene: -
J gene: TRBJ1-5
clone size: -
CDR3 length: 15
V gene: TRBV6-5
CDR3 protein: CASSRRLAVGQPQHF
CDR3 DNA: TGTGCCAGCAGTCGACGCCTGGCGGTAGGTCAGCCCCAGCATTTT

D gene: TRBD2
J gene: TRBJ2-5
clone size: -
CDR3 length: 16
V gene: TRBV4-2
CDR3 protein: CASSQFGSGRGETQYF
CDR3 DNA: TGTGCCAGCAGCCAATTCGGTAGCGGGAGGGGAGAGACCCAGTACTTC

D gene: -
J gene: TRBJ2-5
clone size: -
CDR3 length: 15
V gene: TRBV5-1
CDR3 protein: CASSLVTGPQETQYF
CDR3 DNA: TGCGCCAGCAGCTTGGTCACAGGACCGCAAGAGACCCAGTACTTC

D gene: TRBD2
J gene: TRBJ2-1
clone size: once
CDR3 length: 16
V gene: TRBV6-4
CDR3 protein: CASSTGLAGGFNEQFF
CDR3 DNA: TGTGCCAGCAGTACCGGACTAGCGGGAGGGTTCAATGAGCAGTTCTTC

D gene: -
J gene: TRBJ2-7
clone size: -
CDR3 length: 17
V gene: TRBV27
CDR3 protein: CASSLAPPGRGGYEQYF
CDR3 DNA: TGTGCCAGCAGTTTAGCGCCCCCGGGCAGGGGGGGCTACGAGCAGTACTTC

D gene: -
J gene: TRBJ1-2
clone size: -
CDR3 length: 13
V gene: TRBV6-5
CDR3 protein: CASSWGTNYGYTF
CDR3 DNA: TGTGCCAGCAGTTGGGGGACTAACTATGGCTACACCTTC

D gene: TRBD2
J gene: TRBJ2-3
clone size: once
CDR3 length: 17
V gene: TRBV11-3
CDR3 protein: CASSSPGTSGATDTQYF
CDR3 DNA: TGTGCCAGCAGCTCGCCCGGGACTAGCGGGGCGACAGATACGCAGTATTTT

D gene: -
J gene: TRBJ2-7
clone size: -
CDR3 length: 15
V gene: TRBV5-1
CDR3 protein: CASSSGLRSSYEQYF
CDR3 DNA: TGCGCCAGCAGCTCGGGACTCAGGAGCTCCTACGAGCAGTACTTC

D gene: -
J gene: TRBJ2-3
clone size: -
CDR3 length: 14
V gene: TRBV4-1
CDR3 protein: CASSQGSGADTQYF
CDR3 DNA: TGCGCCAGCAGCCAAGGTTCCGGCGCAGATACGCAGTATTTT

D gene: -
J gene: TRBJ1-1
clone size: -
CDR3 length: 13
V gene: TRBV19
CDR3 protein: CASSPALDAEAFF
CDR3 DNA: TGTGCCAGTAGTCCGGCCCTGGACGCTGAAGCTTTCTTT

D gene: -
J gene: TRBJ1-2
clone size: -
CDR3 length: 17
V gene: TRBV30
CDR3 protein: CAWSVRSNPGRNYGYTF
CDR3 DNA: TGTGCCTGGAGTGTACGGAGCAACCCGGGACGGAACTATGGCTACACCTTC

D gene: -
J gene: TRBJ2-3
clone size: -
CDR3 length: 14
V gene: TRBV6-4
CDR3 protein: CASSVTAEKDTQYF
CDR3 DNA: TGTGCCAGCAGTGTGACTGCCGAAAAGGATACGCAGTATTTT

D gene: TRBD1
J gene: TRBJ1-2
clone size: -
CDR3 length: 13
V gene: TRBV7-2
CDR3 protein: CASSLGQSRGYTF
CDR3 DNA: TGTGCCAGCAGCCTGGGACAGTCCCGTGGCTACACCTTC

D gene: TRBD1
J gene: TRBJ2-3
clone size: -
CDR3 length: 18
V gene: TRBV5-1
CDR3 protein: CASSFLGVPGQNTDTQYF
CDR3 DNA: TGCGCCAGCAGCTTTTTGGGGGTTCCGGGACAGAACACAGATACGCAGTATTTT

D gene: TRBD2
J gene: TRBJ2-2
clone size: -
CDR3 length: 18
V gene: TRBV4-2
CDR3 protein: CASSRWAGGTTHGGELFF
CDR3 DNA: TGTGCCAGCAGCCGCTGGGCGGGAGGGACTACACACGGCGGGGAGCTGTTTTTT

D gene: -
J gene: TRBJ1-1
clone size: -
CDR3 length: 13
V gene: TRBV19
CDR3 protein: CASRAARNTEAFF
CDR3 DNA: TGTGCCAGTAGAGCGGCCAGAAACACTGAAGCTTTCTTT

D gene: -
J gene: TRBJ2-7
clone size: -
CDR3 length: 15
V gene: TRBV5-5
CDR3 protein: CASSLEGGGSYEQYF
CDR3 DNA: TGTGCCAGCAGCTTGGAGGGGGGAGGATCCTACGAGCAGTACTTC

D gene: -
J gene: TRBJ1-1
clone size: -
CDR3 length: 16
V gene: TRBV5-5
CDR3 protein: CASSSSGGAENTEAFF
CDR3 DNA: TGTGCCAGCAGCTCCAGTGGGGGGGCGGAGAACACTGAAGCTTTCTTT

D gene: TRBD2
J gene: TRBJ2-7
clone size: -
CDR3 length: 14
V gene: TRBV30
CDR3 protein: CAWSLLAGSYEQYF
CDR3 DNA: TGTGCCTGGAGTCTACTAGCGGGCTCCTACGAGCAGTACTTC

D gene: -
J gene: TRBJ1-1
clone size: -
CDR3 length: 15
V gene: TRBV6-5
CDR3 protein: CAAQPNGGEGTEAFF
CDR3 DNA: TGTGCCGCTCAACCTAACGGAGGGGAAGGCACTGAAGCTTTCTTT